This T cell receptor (beta chain) was profiled in a study of control samples from healthy donors and cancer patients. The CDR3 extends over 11 amino acids. Trimming stripped 7 bases from V and 0 bases from J, with 3 bases between. The germline gives CDR1 DFQATT, CDR2 SNEGSKA (reference sequence). The table came from immunoSEQ multiplex PCR; TCRdb's copy has only in-frame clones and leaves some out. The table records over 150,000 clones, around 94% of them present only once. This receptor was identified in a man aged 25 to 45 in good health. This sequence joins TRBV20-1 and TRBJ1-4, with unresolved D. The sample taken for sequencing was blood. As DNA, the CDR3 is TGCAGTGTTGCAACTAATGAAAAACTGTTTTTT. It encodes CSVATNEKLFF.